What follows is one T cell receptor beta chain and its context. The antigen is undetermined. Method: immunoSEQ multiplex PCR; TCRdb's copy keeps in-frame clones and lacks some. The table has roughly 130,000 clones, roughly 91% seen once. This CDR3 contains 16 residues. V lost 5 bases to trimming and J lost 4 bases, with 18 bases between them. The germline gives CDR1 SGHAT, CDR2 FQNNGV. These data come from a study of cytomegalovirus exposure and HLA in healthy donors. Turning to the study itself: A subsequent analysis reported that the 110 or so validation repertoires were produced on the same platform that had also been used for the 666 first-cohort repertoires.

General study results and limits: The authors listed roughly 150 TCR beta chains as cytomegalovirus-associated.

This TCR came from a man aged 25 to 40 in good health and CMV-seronegative. This chain joins TRBV11-2 and TRBJ1-3; D is possibly TRBD1 (6 bases). The sample comprised PBMCs. CDR3 coding DNA: TGTGCCAGCAGCCTAACAGGGATTTGGTCCGGAAACACCATATATTTT. This codes for CASSLTGIWSGNTIYF.